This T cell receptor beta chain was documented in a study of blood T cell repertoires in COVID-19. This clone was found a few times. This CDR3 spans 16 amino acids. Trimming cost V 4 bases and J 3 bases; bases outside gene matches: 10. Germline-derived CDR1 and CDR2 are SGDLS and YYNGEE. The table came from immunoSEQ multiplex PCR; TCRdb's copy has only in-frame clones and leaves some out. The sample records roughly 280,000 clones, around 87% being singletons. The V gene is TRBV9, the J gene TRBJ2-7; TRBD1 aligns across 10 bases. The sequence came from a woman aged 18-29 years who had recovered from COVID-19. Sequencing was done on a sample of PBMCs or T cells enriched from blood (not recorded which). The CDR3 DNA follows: TGTGCCAGCAGCTTGACCGGGACAGGGGCCTTCTACGAGCAGTACTTC. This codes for CASSLTGTGAFYEQYF.